This T cell receptor (beta chain) emerged from a study of cytomegalovirus exposure and HLA in healthy donors. Whole-study context: Early release data held 75 million to 100 million unique TCRs from HLA-typed donors.

The V and J ends lost 7 bases and 7 bases respectively, with 11 bases between them. CDR1 SNHLY and CDR2 FYNNEI come from the germline V gene. The CDR3 contains 13 residues. Likely unrecorded immune exposures existed in these nominally healthy donors. PCR involved 60 Vbeta and 13 Jbeta primers. Clones were read by immunoSEQ multiplex PCR, and TCRdb kept only the in-frame ones, dropping some. The profile shows fewer than 55,000 clones, approximately 70% of them singletons. The sequenced sample was PBMCs. This receptor was obtained from a woman between 45 and 60 years old in good health and CMV-seropositive. The chain employs TRBV2 and TRBJ1-6; D gene uncertain. The CDR3 sequence is CASIGGRNSPLHF. For the CDR3, the DNA is TGTGCCAGCATAGGCGGGAGGAATTCACCCCTCCACTTT.